The 20 T cell receptor beta chains below come from one sample, sequenced in a study of cytomegalovirus exposure and HLA in healthy donors (dated by TCRdb to about 2017). Library preparation employed the immunoSEQ multiplex PCR assay. A mixture of 60 forward primers for TCR Vbeta segments and 13 reverse primers for TCR Jbeta segments was used in the multiplex PCR. In TCRdb, the immuneACCESS table is reduced to in-frame sequences with V and J assigned. These tables do not hold every clone; where another copy was compared, an unresolved V gene accounts for under half, and the others remain unexplained. This sample's table contains around 97,000 clones. The ten largest clones take up roughly 3.5% of the sample. Sequenced material: PBMCs. The receptors were gathered from a middle-aged man in good health and CMV-seronegative.

V and J are TRBV6-5 and TRBJ2-1; D call uncertain. Per germline, CDR1 MNHEY and CDR2 SVGAGI. The CDR3 has 14 amino acids. V dropped 8 bases and J dropped 4 bases, with 15 bases sitting between them. CDR3 loop: CASASHYPYNEQFF. The CDR3 region has the DNA TGTGCCAGCGCCTCCCACTATCCGTACAATGAGCAGTTCTTC.

V usage is TRBV28 and J usage is TRBJ1-1; D gene uncertain. V was cut by 3 bases and J by 2 bases, with 10 bases left in between. CDR1 MDHEN and CDR2 SYDVKM come from the germline V gene. This CDR3 region has 14 residues. The CDR3 coding sequence is TGTGCCAGCAGTTTCGTGGGAGGAAACACTGAAGCTTTCTTT. Translated, it gives CASSFVGGNTEAFF.

The chain employs TRBV5-4 and TRBJ2-3; perhaps TRBD2 as D (6 bases). The germline gives CDR1 SGHNT, CDR2 YYREEE (reference sequence). The V and J ends lost 3 bases and 4 bases respectively, with 6 bases between them. This CDR3 is built from 12 residues. CDR3 protein: CASSWGADTQYF. The CDR3 coding sequence is TGTGCCAGCAGCTGGGGGGCAGATACGCAGTATTTT. Complete variable domain (other parts from reference TRBV5-4 and TRBJ2-3): ETGVTQSPTHLIKTRGQQVTLRCSSQSGHNTVSWYQQALGQGPQFIFQYYREEENGRGNFPPRFSGLQFPNYSSELNVNALELDDSALYLCASSWGADTQYFGPGTRLTVL.

The chain uses TRBV2 and TRBJ2-7, with D uncertain. The V gene's germline CDR1 is SNHLY and CDR2 FYNNEI. Trimming stripped 7 bases from V and 4 bases from J, with 11 bases between. The CDR3 is made up of 12 amino acids. The CDR3 sequence is CASKPQIYEQYF. The DNA for the CDR3 is TGTGCCAGCAAACCGCAGATTTACGAGCAGTACTTC. Drawing the rest from reference TRBV2 and TRBJ2-7, the complete variable domain is EPEVTQTPSHQVTQMGQEVILRCVPISNHLYFYWYRQILGQKVEFLVSFYNNEISEKSEIFDDQFSVERPDGSNFTLKIRSTKLEDSAMYFCASKPQIYEQYFGPGTRLTVT.

The chain links TRBV6-6 to TRBJ2-3; D might be TRBD1 (6 bases). This CDR3 spans 13 amino acids. The germline gives CDR1 MNHNY, CDR2 SVGAGI (reference sequence). With 4 bases removed from V and 4 bases from J, the gap between germline ends came to 9 bases. This chain's CDR3 is CASSWGPPDTQYF. CDR3 sequence (DNA): TGTGCCAGCAGTTGGGGGCCCCCAGATACGCAGTATTTT.

As regards this clone: Other DNA sequences in the same sample also yield this CDR3. The CDR3 sequence is CASSPGQANYGYTF. Here the CDR3 DNA reads TGCGCCAGCAGCCCCGGACAGGCTAACTATGGCTACACCTTC. The chain uses TRBV5-1 and TRBJ1-2; 7 bases align to TRBD1. Germline loops: CDR1 SGHRS, CDR2 YFSETQ. Losses at the gene ends were 4 bases for V and 0 bases for J; bases not matched to a gene: 3. This CDR3 has 14 residues.

This rearrangement joins TRBV27 to TRBJ1-2, with 8 bases fitting TRBD1. The ends lost 6 bases at V and 4 bases at J; junction bases unmatched: 10. Germline CDR1 and CDR2: MNHEY and SMNVEV (reference sequence). The CDR3 has 15 amino acids. CDR3 sequence reads: CASSITGQGGYGYTF. DNA for the CDR3: TGTGCCAGCAGCATAACAGGACAGGGTGGCTATGGCTACACCTTC.

The chain combines TRBV19 with TRBJ1-1; tentative D call: TRBD1 (5 bases). Between the trimmed V and J ends, which lost 4 bases and 6 bases, there was a span of 12 bases. The CDR3 contains 13 residues. Germline V gene data show CDR1 as LNHDA and CDR2 as SQIVND (reference sequence). The CDR3 protein is CASSNQGWSEAFF. As DNA, the CDR3 is TGTGCCAGTAGTAATCAGGGTTGGTCTGAAGCTTTCTTT.

The chain joins TRBV11-2 to TRBJ2-7, with 8 bases lining up with TRBD1. V lost 0 bases to trimming and J lost 4 bases; unmatched junction nucleotides: 8. This CDR3 is built from 16 residues. From germline, CDR1 is SGHAT and CDR2 FQNNGV. CDR3 residues: CASSLDRSGGKYEQYF. The CDR3 bases are TGTGCCAGCAGCTTAGATCGGTCAGGGGGCAAATACGAGCAGTACTTC.

The chain joins TRBV5-1 to TRBJ2-1; 12 bases fit TRBD2. CDR3 size: 16 residues. The germline CDR1 and CDR2 sequences are SGHRS and YFSETQ. The J segment lost 5 bases and the V segment lost 1 base, leaving 4 bases of the junction unmatched. The CDR3 sequence: CASSLLGLAGNNEQFF. CDR3 nucleotides: TGCGCCAGCAGCTTGCTCGGACTAGCGGGAAACAATGAGCAGTTCTTC.

J is TRBJ2-5 and V is TRBV5-6, with 11 positions matching TRBD1. The tail of the sequence fits TRBJ2-7 better, so the J call may be wrong. There are 17 residues in the CDR3. Germline V gene lookup returns CDR1 SGHDT and CDR2 YYEEEE. The chain's CDR3 is CASSLRTGTGGSYEQYF. CDR3 DNA sequence: TGTGCCAGCAGCTTGCGTACCGGGACAGGGGGCTCCTACGAGCAGTACTTC.

The chain recombines TRBV5-6 with TRBJ1-4; 10 positions match TRBD1. This CDR3 is built from 18 residues. The V and J ends lost 4 bases and 2 bases, in that order; junction bases with no gene match: 11. Germline V gene lookup returns CDR1 SGHDT and CDR2 YYEEEE. CDR3 protein: CASSLATGGLWTNEKLFF. Written as DNA, the CDR3 is TGTGCCAGCAGCCTGGCGACAGGGGGCTTATGGACTAATGAAAAACTGTTTTTT.

The chain combines TRBV11-2 with TRBJ1-2; D perhaps matches TRBD1 (6 bases). Germline loops: CDR1 SGHAT, CDR2 FQNNGV. This CDR3 is 14 amino acids long. The V gene lost 7 bases and the J gene lost 5 bases, with 17 bases spanning the gap. CDR3 amino acids: CASNTAGERYGYTF. The CDR3 DNA reads as TGTGCCAGCAACACTGCAGGGGAGCGGTATGGCTACACCTTC.

The rearrangement uses TRBV9 and TRBJ2-3; the D gene is possibly TRBD2 (5 bases). The CDR3 is 16 residues long. Germline CDR1 reads SGDLS; CDR2 reads YYNGEE. The germline V and J ends were trimmed by 0 bases and 0 bases, with 11 bases remaining between them. The CDR3 is CASSVAEAGSTDTQYF. DNA of the CDR3: TGTGCCAGCAGCGTAGCGGAGGCAGGTAGCACAGATACGCAGTATTTT.

The chain is built from TRBV6-1 and TRBJ1-6; TRBD1 might be the D (5 bases). This CDR3 spans 16 amino acids. Germline V lookup: CDR1 MNHNS, CDR2 SASEGT. V shed 0 bases and J shed 9 bases, with 15 bases lying between them. The CDR3 is CASSEALGGEGSPLHF. The CDR3 DNA is TGTGCCAGCAGTGAAGCGTTGGGAGGGGAGGGTTCACCCCTCCACTTT.

The chain employs TRBV7-9 and TRBJ1-2; a possible D gene is TRBD1 (6 bases). This CDR3 comprises 13 residues. Germline V gene data show CDR1 as SEHNR and CDR2 as FQNEAQ (reference sequence). Trimming removed 6 bases at V and 4 bases at J, with 12 bases between. The CDR3 bases are TGTGCCAGCAGTGATACAGGGATCTATGGCTACACCTTC. This sequence encodes CASSDTGIYGYTF.

This chain links TRBV10-2 with TRBJ2-3, with 9 bases that match TRBD2. CDR1 and CDR2 (germline): WSHSY, SAAADI. Losses at the gene ends were 7 bases for V and 4 bases for J; bases not matched to a gene: 3. This CDR3 spans 13 amino acids. As DNA, the CDR3 is TGCGCCAGCACAGTAGCGGGGGCAGATACGCAGTATTTT. Translating it yields CASTVAGADTQYF.

The gene calls are TRBV7-2 and TRBJ2-3; D call uncertain. The CDR3 is made up of 14 amino acids. V lost 7 bases, J lost 5 bases, and 16 bases lay in between. Germline-derived CDR1 and CDR2 are SGHTA and FQGNSA. CDR3 nucleotides: TGTGCCAGCACCACCGCGGCGACGATAGATACGCAGTATTTT. As protein: CASTTAATIDTQYF.

This chain links TRBV5-1 with TRBJ1-4, with D hard to call. This CDR3 spans 17 amino acids. The V end was cut by 2 bases, the J end by 0 bases, with 14 bases between. Germline V gives CDR1 SGHRS, CDR2 YFSETQ. CDR3: CASSFGVLGSTNEKLFF. In DNA, the CDR3 is TGCGCCAGCAGCTTCGGTGTACTAGGGTCAACTAATGAAAAACTGTTTTTT. The full variable domain, in which reference TRBV5-1 and TRBJ1-4 provide the parts outside the CDR3, is KAGVTQTPRYLIKTRGQQVTLSCSPISGHRSVSWYQQTPGQGLQFLFEYFSETQRNKGNFPGRFSGRQFSNSRSEMNVSTLELGDSALYLCASSFGVLGSTNEKLFFGSGTQLSVL.

This sequence joins TRBV28 and TRBJ2-3, with 7 positions matching TRBD1. CDR3 length: 14 residues. The germline V gene encodes CDR1 MDHEN and CDR2 SYDVKM. After removal of 4 bases from V and 0 bases from J, the junction contained 1 base not matched to a gene. CDR3 loop: CASSSGQSTDTQYF. The CDR3 region has the DNA TGTGCCAGCAGTTCGGGACAGAGCACAGATACGCAGTATTTT.